This T cell receptor (beta chain) came from a study of blood T cell repertoires in COVID-19. Overall study: The cDNA or gDNA used as material had been derived from T cells, B-cell-depleted T cells, or PBMCs.

Authors' analysis steps: Reference gene primer amplification in the assay estimated nucleated cell counts. Clones were read by immunoSEQ multiplex PCR, and TCRdb kept only the in-frame ones, dropping some. V, J and clone size derive from that table, while D and trimming were established from the DNA sequence. The repertoire includes 200,000 to 250,000 clones, around 89% of them detected once, and approximately 4.2% sits in the top ten. In this sample, this clone turned up once. Recruits, aged about 18 to 95 years, lived in 24 US areas. Recovered status in Cohort 3 required two negative PCRs, clearance, or symptom resolution. Unmatched junction bases numbered 2, after V lost 9 bases and J lost 1 base. The CDR3 loop spans 13 amino acids. Germline-derived CDR1 and CDR2 are KGHDR and SFDVKD.

This clonotype originated in a woman in her 30s who had recovered from COVID-19. The rearrangement links TRBV24-1 to TRBJ1-2, with 9 bases aligning to TRBD1. Sequencing was carried out using PBMCs or T cells enriched from blood (not recorded which). The CDR3 loop reads CATRGQGNYGYTF. DNA of the CDR3: TGTGCCACCCGGGGACAGGGTAACTATGGCTACACCTTC.